The clone carrying this T cell receptor beta chain was seen at least ten times. What it binds is not known. The data were obtained in a study of T cells after yellow fever vaccination. Overall study findings and caveats: Boosting was followed by the reappearance of most primary-vaccination clones (under 97% CD4, about 88% CD8). The CD4 compartment and the CD8 compartment contained a small share of clonotypes in common. A weaker secondary response peaked on day 5, the primary on day 15.

This CDR3 has 14 amino acids. The J segment lost 4 bases and the V segment lost 3 bases, leaving 2 bases of the junction unmatched. CDR1 DFQATT and CDR2 SNEGSKA come from the germline V gene (reference sequence). 5'RACE template switching added a universal primer site and UMIs to TCR cDNA. TCRdb used MiXCR to reprocess the 5' RACE reads, holding one entry per CDR3 protein. The table has around 320,000 distinct CDR3 sequences, 9.5% to 12% seen once. The receptor comes from a man younger than 35 who received the YFV17D yellow fever vaccine. The V and J genes are TRBV20-1 and TRBJ2-3, with 12 bases identical to TRBD2. The sample consisted of CD4+ T cells sorted from PBMCs, taken 45 days after the yellow fever booster vaccination. The CDR3 protein is CSARTSGGADTQYF. The CDR3 DNA reads TGCAGTGCTAGGACTAGCGGGGGCGCAGATACGCAGTATTTT.